The 6 T cell receptor beta chains below all came from one sample that was sequenced in a study of blood T cell repertoires in COVID-19. This table comes from immunoSEQ multiplex PCR, and its TCRdb copy is limited to in-frame clones, with some not included. The sample lists about 120,000 clones, around 83% occurring once. The sequenced sample consisted of peripheral blood. These receptors were taken from a man in his fifties or sixties with acute or convalescent COVID-19.

Written as DNA, the CDR3 is TGTGCCAGTACTGTGACAGGGGGAGATACGCAGTATTTT. It is translated as CASTVTGGDTQYF. The rearrangement links TRBV19 to TRBJ2-3, with 9 bases fitting TRBD1. The germline CDR1 and CDR2 sequences are LNHDA and SQIVND (reference sequence). The CDR3 is made up of 13 amino acids. The V and J ends lost 7 bases and 5 bases, in that order; junction bases with no gene match: 4.

In its sample, this clone was seen many times. The chain uses TRBV19 and TRBJ2-1; 7 nucleotides agree with TRBD1. CDR3 length: 16 amino acids. After removal of 4 bases from V and 1 base from J, the junction contained 7 bases not matched to a gene. The germline gives CDR1 LNHDA, CDR2 SQIVND (reference sequence). CDR3 protein: CASSKRDSRSYNEQFF. DNA for the CDR3: TGTGCCAGTAGTAAACGGGACAGTCGGTCCTACAATGAGCAGTTCTTC.

The rearrangement joins TRBV5-5 to TRBJ2-1, with 7 bases that match TRBD2. V was clipped by 2 bases and J by 1 base; unmatched bases: 6. Germline lookup yields CDR1 SGHKS and CDR2 YYEKEE (reference sequence). The CDR3 runs 16 residues. CDR3 coding DNA: TGTGCCAGCAGCTTTCAGCGGGGCGGTTCCTACAATGAGCAGTTCTTC. Residues: CASSFQRGGSYNEQFF.

The V call is TRBV6-1, the J call TRBJ1-5; 7 bases agree with TRBD1. CDR3 length equals 18 residues. Germline V lookup: CDR1 MNHNS, CDR2 SASEGT. V lost 1 base, J lost 0 bases, and 9 bases stayed unmatched. The CDR3, as DNA: TGTGCCAGCAGTGAAGAAGGGGGGACAGCTTATAGCAATCAGCCCCAGCATTTT. Its protein is CASSEEGGTAYSNQPQHF.

The genes are TRBV3-1 (or the pseudogene TRBV3-2) and TRBJ1-2; D call uncertain. In germline, CDR1 is LGHDT, CDR2 YNNKEL (reference sequence). This CDR3 comprises 17 residues. Trimming pared 4 bases from V and 8 bases from J, leaving 26 bases between. The CDR3 DNA reads TGTGCCAGCAGCCCGGGAGGTTTCGGCGGGGTCGGTGTGGGCTACACCTTC. It yields the protein CASSPGGFGGVGVGYTF.

By sample fraction, this clone is medium-sized. This sequence joins TRBV4-1 and TRBJ2-7; 9 bases fit TRBD1. The CDR3 is 15 amino acids. Trimming at V came to 1 base and at J to 3 bases, leaving 4 bases not matched to a gene. CDR1 and CDR2 (germline): MGHRA, YSYEKL. In DNA form, the CDR3 reads TGCGCCAGCAGCCAAGGACAGGGGGAAGGCTACGAGCAGTACTTC. This gives the protein CASSQGQGEGYEQYF.